This T cell receptor (beta chain) was recovered during a study of blood T cells in healthy people across ages (dated by TCRdb to between 2014 and 2017). With regard to the full study: Template switching captured roughly one uniquely barcoded TCR beta cDNA molecule per two T cells in model experiments. Using deep sequencing normalized with unique cDNA molecular identifiers, the study measured how TCR beta repertoire diversity changes with age. Donors were grouped into four age groups: young (average roughly 15 years), middle-aged (39), aged (about 60) and long-lived (approximately 78). Two additional independent replicas of 1 million unique cDNA reads from the same blood draw were analyzed for two donors (one aged 18 to 30 and one aged 80 or older). Beyond this particular receptor, the publication reports: Compared with the aged group, more naive CD4+ T cells, fewer expanded clones and increased TCR diversity were shown by the long-lived group, suggesting age selection. The CMV infection status of donors was not known, potentially confounding age-related changes in expanded clonotypes. Estimates of total diversity based on one million sequenced T cells were considered lower bounds and underestimates. Conclusive comparison of naive and antigen-experienced compartments was prevented by the profiling of bulk unsorted PBMCs. Observed TCR beta diversity correlated strongly with the percentage of naive T cells measured by flow cytometry. As age increased, observed TCR beta diversity per million T cells dropped in a roughly linear way, and a significant reduction was already evident by age about 40.

Systemically healthy Caucasian individuals from Russia, about 38 in total and aged roughly 6 to 95 years, were included as donors. Each donor gave approximately 9.4 milliliters of peripheral blood, drawn into EDTA-treated Vacutainer tubes. PBMCs were isolated by Ficoll-Paque density-gradient centrifugation, with at least 6 million obtained per sample. Trizol reagent was used to extract total RNA from the PBMCs, yielding at least 6 micrograms per sample. Naive CD45RAhigh/CD27high T cell percentages were measured by flow cytometry on a PBMC aliquot from every donor. A note on this clonotype: The specificity of this receptor is unknown. Within one base of it there is no much larger clone, and no base qualities were kept.

Library generation was performed with 5' RACE. TCRdb names Illumina HiSeq 2500 as the instrument used. A second PCR of about 7 to 12 cycles was run with a J-beta primer mix and a sample-barcoded 5' primer. Each TCR beta cDNA molecule received a unique molecular identifier from a template-switch 5' adaptor carrying 12 random nucleotides. Each sample yielded at least 3 million CDR3-containing paired-end reads. First-strand cDNA was synthesized from all RNA with the Mint cDNA synthesis kit, primed by a TRBC-specific oligonucleotide. Following uracil-DNA glycosylase treatment, all cDNA underwent a first 18-cycle PCR with the universal primers M1SS and BC2_uni_R. In the original analysis: Each sample was normalized by randomly selecting 1 million high-quality reads, each carrying a distinct molecular identifier. Instead of being binned into consensus sequences, reads that shared molecular identifiers were thrown out. CDR3 identification, clonotype clustering and error correction used MiTCR with a Q25 quality threshold and the strictest error-elimination algorithm. A nonparametric unseen species model with Euler transformation was used to estimate lower-bound total TCR beta diversity. TCRdb trimmed the raw reads at Q25, called clones with MiXCR and kept productive beta chains. Rows matching on CDR3 protein sequence are summarized as one entry with the most common DNA and genes. TCRdb, not the original authors, processed these V and J calls. The sample records under 1,100,000 distinct CDR3 sequences, 25% of which are singletons. In total, the top ten clones hold approximately 0.7% of the sample.

This same sample was also taken into another study, of T cells of mothers and their children. The second study's authors report: The donors were nine systemically healthy Caucasian individuals, made up of three mothers and their six children. cDNA synthesis used all of the extracted RNA, with 1.5 ug of RNA in each 15 ul reaction. In the second PCR, the M1S primer introduced both the sample barcodes and 2-4 random nucleotides. Over 8 million TCR beta CDR3 reads were obtained for each mother, and 3 million to 3.5 million reads were obtained for each child. Thymic selection shapes the output of TCR recombination in a similar way in related and unrelated pairs, and inherited differences have a minor effect. Normalized repertoire overlap in related mother-child pairs was always slightly higher than in unrelated mother-child pairs, but the difference was never significant. Persistent microchimeric T cell clones were not detected, at a sensitivity of 95 to 100 clones per million clonotypes. In the study, deep NGS was used to compare the TCR beta repertoires of mothers and children, and features distinguishing related mother-child pairs from unrelated individuals were sought. Mothers averaged about 37 +/- 4 years of age and children averaged around 10 +/- 4 years. After adapter ligation was performed with NEBNext reagents, the libraries were sequenced on an Illumina HiSeq 2000 with 100+100 nt paired-end reads. To avoid cross-contamination, the mother libraries and the child libraries were prepared a month apart and sequenced in separate runs. Each donor had between 500,000 and 2,000,000 distinct TCR beta clonotypes identified. Naive TCR beta clonotypes were estimated from low-frequency clonotypes matched to each donor's FACS-determined naive share, without sorting.

The sequence came from a girl aged 2 to 10 in good health. Sequenced sample: blood.

The nucleotides are TGTGCCAGCAGCCAAGGCAGTCTAAGGGGTTTGTGCGAGCAGTACTTC. Translated, this is CASSQGSLRGLCEQYF. The chain joins TRBV14 to TRBJ2-7; the best D guess is TRBD1, with 5 bases matching. CDR1 is given as SGHDN and CDR2 as FVKESK, both from the germline V gene. There are 16 amino acids in the CDR3, from cysteine to phenylalanine inclusive. Only the CDR3 region is kept as DNA, spanning 48 bases read in frame from base 1. V lost 1 base and J lost 6 bases; the stretch between them is 19 bases long.